This TCR beta chain is from a study of T cells in women clearing cervical HPV infection. In the study overall: For cases, blood was sampled a median around 140 days after lesion detection, interquartile range about 90 to 230 days. Only a few women had HLA typing results available. Regarding the study as a whole: TRBV6-7 abundance was lower in cases than controls (0.11% versus 0.16%).

The CDR3 runs to 16 residues. Looked up from germline, CDR1 is KGHSH and CDR2 is LQKENI. Concerning this clone: The antigen remains undetermined. With the read ending 3 residues before the CDR3 end, the germline J gene is used to fill in that end.

Only in-frame clones appear in the TCRdb table, and some are missing; sequencing was by immunoSEQ multiplex PCR. The sample features over 45,000 clones, with around 0.98% in its top ten. The rearrangement links TRBV18 to TRBJ2-3, with D tentatively TRBD2 (6 bases). Input material: blood buffy coat. The sequence derives from a woman between 18 and 75 years old with a cervical HPV16 infection that either progressed to CIN3+ or cleared (not recorded which). Partial CDR3 DNA: TGTGCCAGCTCACTAAGGACTATTAGGTACCAAGAGACG. Protein: CASSLRTIRYQET. The entire CDR3 is CASSLRTIRYQETQYF.